These 14 T cell receptor beta chains share one sample of origin, sequenced in a study of long-term antiretroviral therapy in people with HIV (dated by TCRdb to 2022 to 2024). The immunoSEQ hsTCRB v3.0 assay was used at survey level resolution for TRB variable region sequencing. TCRdb retrieved this table from immuneACCESS and kept in-frame rearrangements only. Not all clones are present; in checked studies, unresolved V genes account for under half, and no reason is known for the remainder. This sample is represented by 2,500 to 3,000 clones; 79% of them were singletons. The biggest ten clones account for around 9.3% of the sample. This material consisted of unsorted PBMCs, taken 0.4 years before starting antiretroviral therapy. These receptors were obtained from a woman aged 40 to 50 with HIV.

This sequence joins TRBV10-3 and TRBJ2-1; a weak D match, TRBD2 (5 bases). The CDR3 consists of 11 residues. Germline V gene sequence: CDR1 ENHRY, CDR2 SYGVKD. The V end lost 10 bases, the J end lost 5 bases, and 9 bases lay between the germline ends. CDR3 residues: CATGLDNEQFF. CDR3 nucleotides: TGTGCCACCGGACTCGACAATGAGCAGTTCTTC.

The gene calls are TRBV29-1 and TRBJ2-1; TRBD2 matches 9 bases. Germline CDR1 is SQVTM and CDR2 is ANQGSEA. J was trimmed by 4 bases and V by 3 bases; bases with no gene match: 4. The CDR3 length is 14 residues. The CDR3 loop reads CSVDLAGLYNEQFF. In DNA form, the CDR3 reads TGCAGCGTTGACCTAGCGGGACTATACAATGAGCAGTTCTTC.

V gene TRBV21-1 combines with J gene TRBJ2-3; the tabulated D call, TRBD2, remains unverified against the DNA. TRBV21-1 has pseudogene status. This CDR3 has 16 amino acids. Written as DNA, the CDR3 is TGTGCCAGCAGCCTCCGCCTCCGGACTAACACAGATACGCAGTATTTT. Translated: CASSLRLRTNTDTQYF.

The rearrangement joins TRBV28 to TRBJ1-5; perhaps TRBD1 as D (6 bases). Germline V lookup: CDR1 MDHEN, CDR2 SYDVKM. This CDR3 is built from 15 residues. V was pared by 5 bases and J by 4 bases, with 15 bases between. CDR3 nucleotides: TGTGCCAGCAGTCAAACTGGGGGCCTTAATCAGCCCCAGCATTTT. Translation gives CASSQTGGLNQPQHF.

V and J are TRBV19 and TRBJ1-3; 8 bases agree with TRBD1. V trimming: 7 bases; J trimming: 0 bases; junction bases outside the gene matches: 8. CDR1 LNHDA and CDR2 SQIVND come from the germline V gene (reference sequence). This CDR3 has 16 amino acids. The CDR3, as DNA: TGTGCCAGTAACGTGGGACAGGTCTACTCTGGAAACACCATATATTTT. Its protein product is CASNVGQVYSGNTIYF.

The rearrangement links TRBV19 to TRBJ1-5, with D unclear. Trimming took off 1 base at V and 0 bases at J, with 7 bases between the two ends. From germline, CDR1 is LNHDA and CDR2 SQIVND (reference sequence). There are 15 residues in the CDR3. The CDR3 nucleotides are TGTGCCAGTAGTATAGTACAGTTTAGCAATCAGCCCCAGCATTTT. Translation: CASSIVQFSNQPQHF.

The chain recombines TRBV7-8 with TRBJ2-1; a weak D match, TRBD2 (6 bases). Per the germline V gene, CDR1 is SGHVS and CDR2 is FQNEAQ. The V gene lost 4 bases and the J gene lost 0 bases, with 13 bases spanning the gap. This CDR3 has 16 amino acids. CDR3 DNA sequence: TGTGCCAGCAGCTCAGCCCGGGACTCCTCCTACAATGAGCAGTTCTTC. Translated: CASSSARDSSYNEQFF.

This chain uses TRBV27 with TRBJ2-5; 12 nucleotides match TRBD2. V lost 5 bases to trimming and J lost 5 bases; unmatched junction nucleotides: 12. Per germline, CDR1 MNHEY and CDR2 SMNVEV (reference sequence). The CDR3 loop spans 17 amino acids. CDR3 amino acids: CASSPGLAGSPGETQYF. Written as DNA, the CDR3 is TGTGCCAGCAGTCCCGGACTAGCGGGATCCCCGGGGGAGACCCAGTACTTC.

The rearrangement joins TRBV13 to TRBJ2-1; D remains ambiguous. The CDR3 runs to 15 residues. Trimming pared 0 bases from V and 2 bases from J, leaving 8 bases between. Germline V gene lookup returns CDR1 PRHDT and CDR2 FYEKMQ (reference sequence). The CDR3 DNA is TGTGCCAGCAGCTTAGGCAACAGCCCCTACAATGAGCAGTTCTTC. It specifies CASSLGNSPYNEQFF.

This chain connects TRBV4-1 to TRBJ2-2; weak D call: TRBD2 (5 bases). Germline CDR1 and CDR2: MGHRA and YSYEKL. This CDR3 is 14 amino acids long. V lost 4 bases and J 6 bases, leaving 12 bases between the germline ends. The CDR3 loop reads CASSLGLGAGELFF. The CDR3 region has the DNA TGCGCCAGCAGCCTGGGCCTCGGGGCCGGGGAGCTGTTTTTT.

The rearrangement links TRBV7-6 to TRBJ2-2; 7 bases are shared with TRBD1. J gave up 7 bases and V 5 bases, and 4 bases lay outside the gene matches. Germline V CDR1 and CDR2: SGHVS, FNYEAQ. The CDR3 sequence is 13 residues long. CDR3 coding DNA: TGTGCCAGCAGCCCGAGGACAGGCGGGGAGCTGTTTTTT. Its translation: CASSPRTGGELFF.

This clone was recorded a few times. The chain couples TRBV19 to TRBJ1-2; D uncertain. The ends were cut back, 6 bases at V and 2 bases at J, with 13 bases in the middle. The CDR3 sequence is 14 residues long. Germline loops: CDR1 LNHDA, CDR2 SQIVND (reference sequence). CDR3 coding DNA: TGTGCCAGTAGCCGCCCCGGGGTCAACTATGGCTACACCTTC. Amino acids: CASSRPGVNYGYTF.

The rearrangement joins TRBV21-1 to TRBJ2-1. TRBV21-1 is a pseudogene. The CDR3 length is 13 residues. DNA for the CDR3: TGTGCCAGCAGCAAAGTGACCTACAATGAGCAGTTCTTC. Its protein product is CASSKVTYNEQFF.

The V call is TRBV20-1, the J call TRBJ2-2, with TRBD1 matching over 7 bases. Looked up from germline, CDR1 is DFQATT and CDR2 is SNEGSKA (reference sequence). There are 11 residues in the CDR3. Unmatched junction bases numbered 0, after V lost 5 bases and J lost 6 bases. The CDR3 region is CSAQGAGELFF. As DNA, the CDR3 is TGCAGTGCTCAGGGGGCCGGGGAGCTGTTTTTT.